The 30 T cell receptor beta chains below were found in one sample sequenced in a study of identical twins. MiXCR was run by TCRdb on the 5' RACE reads, yielding one entry per CDR3 protein. The sample consists of about 720,000 distinct CDR3 sequences, 8.5% to 9.5% of them appearing once. This same sample was also part of a study on yellow fever vaccine responses in identical twins.

Sequenced input: PBMCs. All receptors come from a woman between 18 and 29 years old in good health.

This clonotype was detected a few times. V and J are TRBV7-2 and TRBJ2-1; 9 nucleotides align to TRBD2. CDR3 size: 13 residues. V was pared by 4 bases and J by 11 bases, with 6 bases of the junction left unmatched. CDR1 SGHTA and CDR2 FQGNSA come from the germline V gene. CDR3 sequence (DNA): TGTGCCAGCAGCTCCCGACTAGCGGAGAAGCAGTTCTTC. This translates into CASSSRLAEKQFF.

This chain uses TRBV2 with TRBJ2-3; 12 positions agree with TRBD2. CDR3 length: 19 residues. The germline gives CDR1 SNHLY, CDR2 FYNNEI. V gave up 8 bases and J gave up 2 bases; unmatched junction bases: 17. CDR3 DNA sequence: TGTGCCAGCTGCTGTCCGGGACTAGCGGGCCCAAAGCCCACAGATACGCAGTATTTT. This translates into CASCCPGLAGPKPTDTQYF.

This sequence joins TRBV27 and TRBJ2-7, with 9 bases identical to TRBD1. In germline, CDR1 is MNHEY, CDR2 SMNVEV (reference sequence). The length of the CDR3 is 15 residues. V lost 3 bases, J lost 2 bases, and 5 bases stayed unmatched. Here the CDR3 reads CASSFLRTGAYEQYF. DNA of the CDR3: TGTGCCAGCAGTTTCCTCCGGACAGGGGCCTACGAGCAGTACTTC.

This clonotype has just a few counts. CDR3 DNA sequence: TGTGCCAGCAGTGTTCCAGAGGGTGCGAACACCGGGGAGCTGTTTTTT. Translating gives CASSVPEGANTGELFF. J is TRBJ2-2 and V is TRBV6-1, with D possibly matching TRBD2 (5 bases). V lost 4 bases and J 0 bases, leaving 12 bases between the germline ends. The germline gives CDR1 MNHNS, CDR2 SASEGT. CDR3 length equals 16 residues.

This clonotype has more than one count but fewer than ten. The rearrangement joins TRBV9 to TRBJ2-1; D possibly corresponds to TRBD2 (6 bases). CDR1 and CDR2 from the germline V gene are SGDLS and YYNGEE. The CDR3 is 14 residues long. With 2 bases removed from V and 9 bases from J, the gap between germline ends came to 15 bases. The CDR3: CASSVGGLGSEQFF. As DNA, the CDR3 is TGTGCCAGCAGCGTCGGGGGTTTGGGGAGTGAGCAGTTCTTC.

In its sample, this clonotype was seen a few times. This chain uses TRBV9 with TRBJ2-1; possible D gene TRBD2, 5 bases. Trimming took 3 bases from V and 2 from J, leaving 21 bases between them. From germline, CDR1 is SGDLS and CDR2 YYNGEE. This CDR3 has 18 residues. The CDR3 here is CASSAPTISARPYNEQFF. In DNA form, the CDR3 reads TGTGCCAGCAGCGCACCAACTATTAGCGCTAGACCCTACAATGAGCAGTTCTTC. The complete variable domain, with remaining parts taken from reference TRBV9 and TRBJ2-1, reads DSGVTQTPKHLITATGQRVTLRCSPRSGDLSVYWYQQSLDQGLQFLIQYYNGEERAKGNILERFSAQQFPDLHSELNLSSLELGDSALYFCASSAPTISARPYNEQFFGPGTRLTVL.

This clonotype was counted many times. The chain is built from TRBV4-3 and TRBJ2-7; TRBD1 agrees at 7 bases. The germline gives CDR1 LGHNA, CDR2 YSLEER. V shed 4 bases and J 2 bases; nucleotides not matched to a gene: 5. The CDR3 runs 14 residues. The DNA of the CDR3 is TGCGCCAGCAGCCCTCGGACAGGTGCCTACGAGCAGTACTTC. It specifies CASSPRTGAYEQYF.

This sequence joins TRBV28 and TRBJ1-6; 8 bases are a match to TRBD1. Germline CDR1 and CDR2: MDHEN and SYDVKM. This CDR3 is built from 15 residues. With 6 bases clipped from V and 8 bases from J, the junction kept 9 bases outside the gene matches. Here the CDR3 reads CASSPQGVLDSPLHF. CDR3 nucleotides: TGTGCCAGCAGCCCACAGGGGGTTTTAGATTCACCCCTCCACTTT.

This chain links TRBV3-1 with TRBJ2-7; the D gene could be TRBD1 or TRBD2 (5 bases each). Germline CDR1 reads LGHDT; CDR2 reads YNNKEL (reference sequence). The CDR3 is made up of 13 amino acids. Trimming pared 6 bases from V and 3 bases from J, leaving 12 bases between. CDR3 nucleotides: TGTGCCAGCAGACCGAGGGGTATCTACGAGCAGTACTTC. Amino acid sequence: CASRPRGIYEQYF.

The chain joins TRBV7-9 to TRBJ2-5; 7 bases align to TRBD1. With V trimmed by 4 bases and J by 5 bases, 13 bases remained unmatched. The CDR3 extends over 16 amino acids. The germline gives CDR1 SEHNR, CDR2 FQNEAQ (reference sequence). CDR3 region: CASSSQGVSEGETQYF. Here the CDR3 DNA reads TGTGCCAGCAGCTCGCAGGGGGTCTCGGAAGGGGAGACCCAGTACTTC.

This clonotype appeared a few times. V is TRBV7-2 and J is TRBJ2-3; 8 bases are a match to TRBD2. Trimming took 2 bases from V and 7 from J; bases not matched to a gene: 5. Germline V lookup: CDR1 SGHTA, CDR2 FQGNSA. This CDR3 is 14 amino acids long. CDR3 in amino acids: CASSLRGGLYTQYF. Written as DNA, the CDR3 is TGTGCCAGCAGCTTACGGGGGGGCCTGTATACGCAGTATTTT.

This clonotype was seen repeatedly, ten times or more. V gene TRBV12-3 or TRBV12-4 combines with J gene TRBJ1-5; D not resolved. Trimming shortened V by 5 bases and J by 3 bases, and 11 bases separated the two germline ends. This CDR3 is built from 14 residues. For the CDR3, the DNA is TGTGCCAGCAGTCCGGGTCTCGCCAATCAGCCCCAGCATTTT. As protein: CASSPGLANQPQHF.

The V gene is TRBV19, the J gene TRBJ2-7; D uncertain. The CDR3 extends over 13 amino acids. The V end was cut by 0 bases, the J end by 3 bases, with 6 bases between. Germline CDR1 reads LNHDA; CDR2 reads SQIVND (reference sequence). The CDR3 loop is CASSIEDNYEQYF. The CDR3 bases are TGTGCCAGTAGTATAGAAGACAACTACGAGCAGTACTTC.

The chain links TRBV15 to TRBJ2-5, with TRBD1 as a possible D gene (6 bases). The CDR3 contains 15 residues. Germline loops: CDR1 LNHNV, CDR2 YYDKDF (reference sequence). V was trimmed by 0 bases and J by 7 bases, leaving 15 bases between them. CDR3 DNA: TGTGCCACCAGCAGAGAGCGACAGGCCTTAGGGACCCAGTACTTC. Its translation: CATSRERQALGTQYF.

This clonotype was counted a few times. V is TRBV7-2 and J is TRBJ2-3; TRBD1 matches at 8 bases. CDR1 and CDR2 from the germline V gene are SGHTA and FQGNSA. V lost 3 bases to trimming and J lost 1 base; unmatched junction nucleotides: 12. The CDR3 covers 18 residues. The CDR3 spells CASSFAPDRARGTDTQYF. CDR3 DNA sequence: TGTGCCAGCAGCTTTGCTCCGGACAGGGCGAGGGGCACAGATACGCAGTATTTT.

The chain combines TRBV6-5 with TRBJ1-4, with D tentatively TRBD1 (6 bases). There are 16 residues in the CDR3. Between the trimmed V and J ends, which lost 2 bases and 2 bases, there was a span of 12 bases. The germline gives CDR1 MNHEY, CDR2 SVGAGI. In DNA form, the CDR3 reads TGTGCCAGCAGTTACGCGGGGGCGCGGACTAATGAAAAACTGTTTTTT. This encodes CASSYAGARTNEKLFF.

The V gene is TRBV12-3 or TRBV12-4, the J gene TRBJ1-1, with 7 bases aligning to TRBD1. The CDR3 loop spans 14 amino acids. The V gene end was trimmed by 7 bases and the J gene end by 4 bases; junction bases not matched to a gene: 9. The CDR3 nucleotides are TGTGCCAGCAAACGCGAGGGGGCGGTCACTGAAGCTTTCTTT. Residues: CASKREGAVTEAFF.

The J gene is TRBJ1-6, the V gene TRBV10-3, with no clear D. The germline gives CDR1 ENHRY, CDR2 SYGVKD. V lost 2 bases to trimming and J lost 12 bases, with 14 bases between them. CDR3 length: 14 amino acids. CDR3 sequence reads: CAISERPSSEPLHF. CDR3 nucleotides: TGTGCCATCAGTGAGAGACCTAGCTCGGAACCCCTCCACTTT.

In this sample, this clonotype turned up many times. This rearrangement joins TRBV12-3 or TRBV12-4 to TRBJ2-2, with 7 bases fitting TRBD2. CDR3 length: 15 amino acids. Unmatched junction bases numbered 7, after V lost 6 bases and J lost 3 bases. The CDR3 nucleotides are TGTGCCAGCAGAAGAAGCGGGGTGGACACCGGGGAGCTGTTTTTT. Amino acid sequence: CASRRSGVDTGELFF.

Many counts were recorded for this clonotype. The chain has TRBV24-1 and TRBJ2-3; tentatively, D is TRBD2 (6 bases). The CDR3 has 18 amino acids. Germline CDR1 and CDR2: KGHDR and SFDVKD. V was trimmed by 4 bases and J by 1 base, leaving 20 bases between them. DNA of the CDR3: TGTGCCACCAGTGACCTGACCGGGACTCAGCTAGGCACAGATACGCAGTATTTT. Amino acid sequence: CATSDLTGTQLGTDTQYF.

Ten or more counts support this clonotype. The CDR3 DNA follows: TGTGCCAGCGGACGAACAGGGGAATACACAGATACGCAGTATTTT. Translated: CASGRTGEYTDTQYF. This chain uses TRBV11-2 with TRBJ2-3, with 7 bases that match TRBD1. The length of the CDR3 is 15 residues. The V segment lost 8 bases and the J segment 2 bases; nucleotides outside the gene matches: 10. The germline V gene encodes CDR1 SGHAT and CDR2 FQNNGV. Based on the CDR3 plus reference TRBV11-2 and TRBJ2-3, the full variable domain is EAGVAQSPRYKIIEKRQSVAFWCNPISGHATLYWYQQILGQGPKLLIQFQNNGVVDDSQLPKDRFSAERLKGVDSTLKIQPAKLEDSAVYLCASGRTGEYTDTQYFGPGTRLTVL.

On this clonotype itself: A much bigger clone sits one base away, suggesting this may be a read error. The chain links TRBV7-2 to TRBJ2-3; 10 bases line up with TRBD1. The CDR3 is 14 amino acids. Germline CDR1 and CDR2: SGHTA and FQGNSA. CDR3 bases: TGTGCCAGCAGCTTAGCGCCCCTGACAGGGGGCCCGAATTTT. This gives the protein CASSLAPLTGGPNF.

The chain has TRBV7-8 and TRBJ2-3; TRBD1 matches 8 bases. This CDR3 region has 16 residues. Germline V gene data show CDR1 as SGHVS and CDR2 as FQNEAQ. V trimming: 5 bases; J trimming: 0 bases; junction bases outside the gene matches: 7. The CDR3 region is CASSAETGVSTDTQYF. The CDR3 nucleotides are TGTGCCAGCAGCGCAGAGACAGGGGTTAGCACAGATACGCAGTATTTT.

The chain uses TRBV3-1 and TRBJ2-7; D gene uncertain. This CDR3 region has 14 residues. CDR1 and CDR2 (germline): LGHDT, YNNKEL (reference sequence). V lost 0 bases, J lost 6 bases, and 12 bases lay in between. For the CDR3, the DNA is TGTGCCAGCAGCCAAGACGGTCTAGTTGGCGAGCAGTACTTC. This encodes CASSQDGLVGEQYF.

The V call is TRBV18, the J call TRBJ2-2; D is perhaps TRBD2 (5 bases). CDR1 and CDR2 from the germline V gene are KGHSH and LQKENI. The CDR3 has 14 amino acids. The V end lost 2 bases, the J end lost 1 base, and 5 bases lay between the germline ends. CDR3 coding DNA: TGTGCCAGCTCACCAAGCGGGAACACCGGGGAGCTGTTTTTT. It specifies CASSPSGNTGELFF.

This clonotype was counted many times. The chain couples TRBV5-1 to TRBJ2-1; TRBD2 might be the D (5 bases). The V end lost 5 bases, the J end lost 4 bases, and 16 bases lay between the germline ends. Germline-derived CDR1 and CDR2 are SGHRS and YFSETQ. The CDR3 consists of 15 residues. Written as DNA, the CDR3 is TGCGCCAGCAGGTTCGAGGGTTCGAGATACAATGAGCAGTTCTTC. It encodes CASRFEGSRYNEQFF.

The table lists this clonotype with a few counts. This chain uses TRBV20-1 with TRBJ2-4; D may be TRBD2 (6 bases). V lost 3 bases and J lost 1, with 19 bases in between. The CDR3 sequence is 17 residues long. Looked up from germline, CDR1 is DFQATT and CDR2 is SNEGSKA (reference sequence). The CDR3 protein is CSASQTPAGLAKNIQYF. The CDR3 region has the DNA TGCAGTGCTAGTCAAACACCCGCGGGGCTCGCCAAAAACATTCAGTACTTC.

The chain recombines TRBV20-1 with TRBJ2-1; 13 positions agree with TRBD2. Germline CDR1 DFQATT, CDR2 SNEGSKA (reference sequence). The CDR3 is 15 residues long. Trimming at V came to 5 bases and at J to 4 bases, leaving 5 bases not matched to a gene. The CDR3 DNA follows: TGCAGTGCTCGACTAGCGGGGGGTCGTTACAATGAGCAGTTCTTC. Protein sequence: CSARLAGGRYNEQFF.

This clonotype was seen more than once but under ten times. The rearrangement joins TRBV12-3 or TRBV12-4 to TRBJ1-6; TRBD1 is a possible D gene (5 bases). This CDR3 has 14 residues. V dropped 7 bases and J dropped 9 bases, with 16 bases sitting between them. The CDR3 region has the DNA TGTGCCAGCACCACGACGCCTAGGGGTTCACCCCTCCACTTT. Its protein product is CASTTTPRGSPLHF.

J is TRBJ1-1 and V is TRBV2, with 8 bases lining up with TRBD1. The CDR3 length is 14 residues. Germline V gene data show CDR1 as SNHLY and CDR2 as FYNNEI. V lost 3 bases to trimming and J lost 8 bases; unmatched junction nucleotides: 8. Here the CDR3 DNA reads TGTGCCAGCAGTGACATAGGGACAGGCCTCGAAGCTTTCTTT. It specifies CASSDIGTGLEAFF.